This TCR beta chain was identified in a study of blood T cell repertoires in COVID-19 (dated by TCRdb to the early 2020s). Context from the whole study: The collaborator samples originated in the United States, Italy and Spain and spanned the acute and convalescent phases of COVID-19. The samples were drawn from the first 160 participants of the ongoing ImmuneRACE study and from 950 to 1,500 subjects provided by 6 global collaborators. Where HLA class I and class II types were available, the types were taken from metadata supplied by the sample provider, not from assay-based typing. A de-identified subject ID, COVID-19 status, age in years and sex were almost always included in the sample metadata. The repertoires were made available in a free public database intended to serve as a resource for research on the immune response to SARS-CoV-2. The material from the prospective study consisted of cDNA or gDNA derived from T cells, B-cell-depleted T cells, or PBMCs. Deeply sampled blood TCRbeta repertoires from subjects exposed to, actively infected with, or recovered from COVID-19 were included in the dataset. Findings and caveats that apply to the study as a whole: The amount of clinical and demographic metadata varied by source and participant and was provided uncurated.

Samples from volunteer blood donors who had recovered from COVID-19 were contributed by a second Seattle source. Whole blood was collected in K2EDTA tubes by collaborating institutions according to the institutions' own protocols. For TCRbeta analysis, collaborators shipped samples in one of three forms: frozen whole blood, isolated PBMCs, or DNA extracted from either of those sample types. The immunoSEQ Assay, a bias-controlled multiplex PCR, was used to amplify TCRbeta CDR3 regions from genomic DNA. As for the original processing: The number of nucleated cells in each sample was estimated from the amplification of reference gene primers within the assay. To quantify the absolute abundance of each unique TCRbeta CDR3 rearrangement, sequence reads were collapsed and filtered. For each sample, productive Simpson clonality was calculated by taking the square root of Simpson's diversity index across productive rearrangements. The table comes from immuneACCESS by way of TCRdb, which keeps in-frame sequences with V and J called. Part of the clones is missing from these tables; in studies checked, under half for an unresolved V gene and the rest for unknown reasons. V and J calls and clone size are those listed in that table; D and trimming were worked out from the DNA. In all, the sample holds roughly 260,000 clones, and 70% to 90% of those were seen once. The ten most abundant clones make up around 2% of the sample.

Concerning this clone itself: It lacks a known antigen. Base quality data are lacking; no much larger clone is found one base away.

The germline V gene supplies CDR1 SGHRS and CDR2 YFSETQ. Counted from cysteine to phenylalanine, this CDR3 has 16 amino acids. Only the CDR3 part of the read is kept: 48 bases, read in frame from the first base. The junction carries 19 bases between V and J, which are trimmed by 2 bases and 4 bases respectively. Sequencing input: peripheral blood. This sequence was found in a woman aged 35 to 49 who had recovered from COVID-19. Recombination connected TRBV5-1 to TRBJ2-7, with a tentative D gene TRBD2 over 6 matching bases. Here the CDR3 is given as CASSFGGNQPEYEQYF. The DNA sequence reads TGCGCCAGCAGCTTCGGAGGGAATCAACCAGAATACGAGCAGTACTTC.